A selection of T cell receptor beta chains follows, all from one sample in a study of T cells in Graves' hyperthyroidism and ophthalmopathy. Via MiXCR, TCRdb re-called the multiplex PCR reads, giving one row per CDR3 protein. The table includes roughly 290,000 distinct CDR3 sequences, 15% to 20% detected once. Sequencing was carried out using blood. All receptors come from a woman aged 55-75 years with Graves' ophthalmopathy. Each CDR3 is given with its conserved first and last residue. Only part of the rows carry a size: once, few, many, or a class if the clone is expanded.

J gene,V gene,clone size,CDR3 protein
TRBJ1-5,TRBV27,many,CASSSQTTGQPQHF
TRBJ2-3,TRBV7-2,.,CASRAPGGGVTQYF
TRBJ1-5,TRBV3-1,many,CASSQDLGHGQPQHF
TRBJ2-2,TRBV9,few,CASSPRRGGGLNTGELFF
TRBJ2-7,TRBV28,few,CASSLPPYKQYF
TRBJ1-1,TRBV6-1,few,CASRHRVMNTEAFF
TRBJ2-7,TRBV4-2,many,CASSQDREASYEQYF
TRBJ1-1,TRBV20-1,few,CSARDLREHEAFF
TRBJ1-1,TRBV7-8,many,CASSLGGGVGTEAFF
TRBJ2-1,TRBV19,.,CASSIGRGNVRQFF
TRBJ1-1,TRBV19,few,CASTSPRGAGAEAFF
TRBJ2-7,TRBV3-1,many,CASSQLDPSYEQYF
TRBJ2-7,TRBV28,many,CASSTGLAGDIYEQYF
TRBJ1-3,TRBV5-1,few,CASSVDGENTIYF
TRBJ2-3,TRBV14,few,CASSQGGLAGGLTQYF
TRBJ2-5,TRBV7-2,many,CASSLTGAKETQYF
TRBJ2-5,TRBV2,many,CASSEGGGDQETQYF
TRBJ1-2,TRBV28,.,CASSPDRVAGYTF
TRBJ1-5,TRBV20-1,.,CSALPVNQPQHF
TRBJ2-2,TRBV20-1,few,CSAREPRTGNTGELFF
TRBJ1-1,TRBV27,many,CASSNPGPLNTEAFF
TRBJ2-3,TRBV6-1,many,CASSELPMMSGLAATSTDTQYF
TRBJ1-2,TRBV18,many,CASSPVTETNYGYTF
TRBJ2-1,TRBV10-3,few,CATWDRTIEQFF
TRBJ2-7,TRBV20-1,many,CSARVGTGVREQYF
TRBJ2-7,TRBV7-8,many,CASSLGGTGSYEQYF
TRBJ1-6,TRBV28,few,CASIPGRSLNSPLHF
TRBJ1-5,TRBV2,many,CASKSGANQPQHF
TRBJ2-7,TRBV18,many,CASSSSQGAEQYF
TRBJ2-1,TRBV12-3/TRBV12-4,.,CASTPEYNEQFF
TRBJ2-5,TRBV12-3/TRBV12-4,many,CASSPPGAGETQYF
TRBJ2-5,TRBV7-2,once,CASSLGTPYQETQYF
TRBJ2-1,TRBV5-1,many,CASTYGTSVEQFF
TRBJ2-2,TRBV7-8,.,CASSPGWDTGELFF
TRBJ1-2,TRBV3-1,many,CASSQASGYGYTF
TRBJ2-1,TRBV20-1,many,CSARGPGRASGLHNEQFF
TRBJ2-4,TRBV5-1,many,CASKGQGRLGIQYF
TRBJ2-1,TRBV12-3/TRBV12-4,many,CASSPRYEQFF
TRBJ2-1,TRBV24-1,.,CATSEVGNEQFF
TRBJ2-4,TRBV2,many,CASKTGQNIQYF
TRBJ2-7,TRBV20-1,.,CSARGVGGPHEQYF
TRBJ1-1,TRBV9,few,CASSPLLVPTEAFF
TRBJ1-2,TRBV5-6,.,CASSLTGPPNYGYTF
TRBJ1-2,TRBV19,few,CASSTLPGQGIEYGYTF
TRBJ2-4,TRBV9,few,CASSVSGSLAKNIQYF
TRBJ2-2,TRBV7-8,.,CASSRYRRDTGELFF
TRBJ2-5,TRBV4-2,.,CASSRGAGGLQETQYF
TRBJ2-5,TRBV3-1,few,CASSPYTTGGLETQYF
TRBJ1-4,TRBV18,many,CASSAGQGNEKLFF